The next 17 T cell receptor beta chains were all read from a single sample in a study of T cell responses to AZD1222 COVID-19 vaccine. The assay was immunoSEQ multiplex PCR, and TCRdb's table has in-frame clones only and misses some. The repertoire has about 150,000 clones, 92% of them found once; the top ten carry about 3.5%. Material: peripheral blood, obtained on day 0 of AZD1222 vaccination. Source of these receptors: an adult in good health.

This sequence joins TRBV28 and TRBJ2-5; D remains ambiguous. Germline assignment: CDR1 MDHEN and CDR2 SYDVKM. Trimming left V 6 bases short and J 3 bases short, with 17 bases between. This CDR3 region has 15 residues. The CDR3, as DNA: TGTGCCAGCAGCCCCTCAAGAAGGATGAAAGAGACCCAGTACTTC. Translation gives CASSPSRRMKETQYF.

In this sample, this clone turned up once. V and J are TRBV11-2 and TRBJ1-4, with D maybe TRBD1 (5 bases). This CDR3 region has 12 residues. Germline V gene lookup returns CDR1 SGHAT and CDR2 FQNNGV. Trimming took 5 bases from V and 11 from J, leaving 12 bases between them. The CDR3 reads CASSALQGKLFF. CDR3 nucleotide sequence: TGTGCCAGCAGCGCCTTGCAGGGTAAACTGTTTTTT. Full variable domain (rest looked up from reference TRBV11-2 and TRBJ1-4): EAGVAQSPRYKIIEKRQSVAFWCNPISGHATLYWYQQILGQGPKLLIQFQNNGVVDDSQLPKDRFSAERLKGVDSTLKIQPAKLEDSAVYLCASSALQGKLFFGSGTQLSVL.

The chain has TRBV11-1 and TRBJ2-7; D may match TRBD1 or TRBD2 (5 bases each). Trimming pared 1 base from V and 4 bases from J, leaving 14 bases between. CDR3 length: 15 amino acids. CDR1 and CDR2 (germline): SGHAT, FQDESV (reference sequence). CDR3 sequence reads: CASSLGVRGPYEQYF. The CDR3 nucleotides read TGTGCCAGCAGCTTAGGGGTCCGGGGACCGTACGAGCAGTACTTC.

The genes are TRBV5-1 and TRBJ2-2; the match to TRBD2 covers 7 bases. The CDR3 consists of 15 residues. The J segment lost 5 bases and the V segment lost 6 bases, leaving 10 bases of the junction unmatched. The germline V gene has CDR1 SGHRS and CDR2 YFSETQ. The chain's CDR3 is CASTQLALGTGELFF. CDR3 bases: TGCGCCAGCACCCAACTAGCGCTTGGGACCGGGGAGCTGTTTTTT. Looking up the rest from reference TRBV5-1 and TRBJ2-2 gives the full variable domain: KAGVTQTPRYLIKTRGQQVTLSCSPISGHRSVSWYQQTPGQGLQFLFEYFSETQRNKGNFPGRFSGRQFSNSRSEMNVSTLELGDSALYLCASTQLALGTGELFFGEGSRLTVL.

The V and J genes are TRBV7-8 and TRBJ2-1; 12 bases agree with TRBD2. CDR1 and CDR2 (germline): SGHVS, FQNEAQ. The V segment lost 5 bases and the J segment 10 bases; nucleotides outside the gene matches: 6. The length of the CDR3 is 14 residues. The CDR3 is CASSATSGRQEQFF. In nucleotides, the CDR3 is TGTGCCAGCAGCGCTACTAGCGGGAGGCAGGAGCAGTTCTTC.

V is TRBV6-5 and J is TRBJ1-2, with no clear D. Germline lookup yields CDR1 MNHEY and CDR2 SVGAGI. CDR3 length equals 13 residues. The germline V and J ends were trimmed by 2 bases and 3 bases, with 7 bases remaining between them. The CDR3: CASSYERYYGYTF. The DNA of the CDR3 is TGTGCCAGCAGTTACGAGAGGTACTATGGCTACACCTTC.

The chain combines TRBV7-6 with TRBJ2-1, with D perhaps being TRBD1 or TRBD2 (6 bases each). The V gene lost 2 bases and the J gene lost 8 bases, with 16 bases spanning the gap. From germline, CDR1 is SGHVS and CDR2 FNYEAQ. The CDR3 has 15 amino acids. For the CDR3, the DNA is TGTGCCAGCAGCTTAAGGCCGCCGGGGGCCTATGAGCAGTTCTTC. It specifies CASSLRPPGAYEQFF.

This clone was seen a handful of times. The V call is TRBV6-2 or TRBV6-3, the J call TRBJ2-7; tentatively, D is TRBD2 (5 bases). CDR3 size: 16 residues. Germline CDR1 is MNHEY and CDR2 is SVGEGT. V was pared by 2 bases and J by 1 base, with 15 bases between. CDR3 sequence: CASSYRGPPSSYEQYF. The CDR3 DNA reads TGTGCCAGCAGTTACCGAGGGCCTCCCAGTTCCTACGAGCAGTACTTC.

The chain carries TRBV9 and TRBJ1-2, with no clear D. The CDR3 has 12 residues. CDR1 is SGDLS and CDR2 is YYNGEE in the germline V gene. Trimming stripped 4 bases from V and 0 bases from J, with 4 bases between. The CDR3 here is CASSPPNYGYTF. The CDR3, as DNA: TGTGCCAGCAGCCCCCCTAACTATGGCTACACCTTC.

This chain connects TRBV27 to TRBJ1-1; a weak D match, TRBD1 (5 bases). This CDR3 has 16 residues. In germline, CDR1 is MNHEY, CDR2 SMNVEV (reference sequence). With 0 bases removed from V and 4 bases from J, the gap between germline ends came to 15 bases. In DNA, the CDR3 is TGTGCCAGCAGTTTATCTATGGGGGAAGGGGCCACTGAAGCTTTCTTT. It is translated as CASSLSMGEGATEAFF.

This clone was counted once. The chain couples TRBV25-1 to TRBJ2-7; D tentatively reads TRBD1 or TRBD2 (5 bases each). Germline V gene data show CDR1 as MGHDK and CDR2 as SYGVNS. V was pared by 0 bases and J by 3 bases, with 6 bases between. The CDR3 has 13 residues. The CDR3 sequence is CASSEYGGYEQYF. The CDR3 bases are TGTGCCAGCAGTGAATATGGGGGCTACGAGCAGTACTTC.

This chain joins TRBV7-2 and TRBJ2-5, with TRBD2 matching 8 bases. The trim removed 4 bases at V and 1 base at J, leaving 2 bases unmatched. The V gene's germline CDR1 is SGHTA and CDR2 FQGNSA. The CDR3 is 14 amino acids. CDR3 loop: CASSSAGAQETQYF. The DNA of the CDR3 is TGTGCCAGCAGCTCAGCGGGAGCCCAAGAGACCCAGTACTTC.

For the CDR3, the DNA is TGCGCCAGCAGCTTGTGGACTAGCGGGAGCACAGATACGCAGTATTTT. As protein: CASSLWTSGSTDTQYF. The V gene is TRBV5-1, the J gene TRBJ2-3, with TRBD2 identical over 11 bases. The germline V gene has CDR1 SGHRS and CDR2 YFSETQ. The CDR3 sequence is 16 residues long. Germline trimming cut 1 base from V and 0 bases from J; bases unmatched to any gene: 1.

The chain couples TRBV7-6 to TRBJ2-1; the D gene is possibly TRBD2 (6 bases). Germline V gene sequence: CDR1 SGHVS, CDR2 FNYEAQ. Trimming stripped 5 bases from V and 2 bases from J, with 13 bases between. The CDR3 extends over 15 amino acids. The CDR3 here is CASSAAERAYNEQFF. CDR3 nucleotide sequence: TGTGCCAGCAGCGCAGCAGAGCGGGCCTACAATGAGCAGTTCTTC.

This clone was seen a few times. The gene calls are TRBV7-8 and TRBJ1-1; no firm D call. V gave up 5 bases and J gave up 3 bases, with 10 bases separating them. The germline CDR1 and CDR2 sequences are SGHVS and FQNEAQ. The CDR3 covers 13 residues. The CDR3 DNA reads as TGTGCCAGCAGCACCTATTCGGACACTGAAGCTTTCTTT. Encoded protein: CASSTYSDTEAFF.

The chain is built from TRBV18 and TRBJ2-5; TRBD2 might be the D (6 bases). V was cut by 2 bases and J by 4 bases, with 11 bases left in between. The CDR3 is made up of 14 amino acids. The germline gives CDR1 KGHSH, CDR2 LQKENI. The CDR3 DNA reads TGTGCCAGCTCACCAGGCGGGATAGCAGAGACCCAGTACTTC. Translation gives CASSPGGIAETQYF.

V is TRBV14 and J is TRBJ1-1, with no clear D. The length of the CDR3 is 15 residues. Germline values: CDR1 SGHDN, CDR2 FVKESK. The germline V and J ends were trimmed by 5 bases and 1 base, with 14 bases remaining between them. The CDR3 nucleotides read TGTGCCAGCAGCGACGACGGAGTTGGGAACACTGAAGCTTTCTTT. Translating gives CASSDDGVGNTEAFF.